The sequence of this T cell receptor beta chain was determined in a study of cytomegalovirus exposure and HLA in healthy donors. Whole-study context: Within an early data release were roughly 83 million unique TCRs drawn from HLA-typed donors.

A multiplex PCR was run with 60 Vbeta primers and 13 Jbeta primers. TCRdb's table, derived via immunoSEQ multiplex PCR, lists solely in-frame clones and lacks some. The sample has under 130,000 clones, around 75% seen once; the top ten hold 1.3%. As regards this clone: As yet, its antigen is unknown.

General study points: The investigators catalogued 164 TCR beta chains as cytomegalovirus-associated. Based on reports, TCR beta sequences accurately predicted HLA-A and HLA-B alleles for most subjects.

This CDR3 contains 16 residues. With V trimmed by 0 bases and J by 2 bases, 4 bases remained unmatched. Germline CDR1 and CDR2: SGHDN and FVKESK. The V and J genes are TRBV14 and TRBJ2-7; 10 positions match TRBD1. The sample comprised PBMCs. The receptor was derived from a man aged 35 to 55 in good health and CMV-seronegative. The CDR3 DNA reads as TGTGCCAGCAGCCAAGATCGCGGACAGGGGGCCTACGAGCAGTACTTC. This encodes CASSQDRGQGAYEQYF.